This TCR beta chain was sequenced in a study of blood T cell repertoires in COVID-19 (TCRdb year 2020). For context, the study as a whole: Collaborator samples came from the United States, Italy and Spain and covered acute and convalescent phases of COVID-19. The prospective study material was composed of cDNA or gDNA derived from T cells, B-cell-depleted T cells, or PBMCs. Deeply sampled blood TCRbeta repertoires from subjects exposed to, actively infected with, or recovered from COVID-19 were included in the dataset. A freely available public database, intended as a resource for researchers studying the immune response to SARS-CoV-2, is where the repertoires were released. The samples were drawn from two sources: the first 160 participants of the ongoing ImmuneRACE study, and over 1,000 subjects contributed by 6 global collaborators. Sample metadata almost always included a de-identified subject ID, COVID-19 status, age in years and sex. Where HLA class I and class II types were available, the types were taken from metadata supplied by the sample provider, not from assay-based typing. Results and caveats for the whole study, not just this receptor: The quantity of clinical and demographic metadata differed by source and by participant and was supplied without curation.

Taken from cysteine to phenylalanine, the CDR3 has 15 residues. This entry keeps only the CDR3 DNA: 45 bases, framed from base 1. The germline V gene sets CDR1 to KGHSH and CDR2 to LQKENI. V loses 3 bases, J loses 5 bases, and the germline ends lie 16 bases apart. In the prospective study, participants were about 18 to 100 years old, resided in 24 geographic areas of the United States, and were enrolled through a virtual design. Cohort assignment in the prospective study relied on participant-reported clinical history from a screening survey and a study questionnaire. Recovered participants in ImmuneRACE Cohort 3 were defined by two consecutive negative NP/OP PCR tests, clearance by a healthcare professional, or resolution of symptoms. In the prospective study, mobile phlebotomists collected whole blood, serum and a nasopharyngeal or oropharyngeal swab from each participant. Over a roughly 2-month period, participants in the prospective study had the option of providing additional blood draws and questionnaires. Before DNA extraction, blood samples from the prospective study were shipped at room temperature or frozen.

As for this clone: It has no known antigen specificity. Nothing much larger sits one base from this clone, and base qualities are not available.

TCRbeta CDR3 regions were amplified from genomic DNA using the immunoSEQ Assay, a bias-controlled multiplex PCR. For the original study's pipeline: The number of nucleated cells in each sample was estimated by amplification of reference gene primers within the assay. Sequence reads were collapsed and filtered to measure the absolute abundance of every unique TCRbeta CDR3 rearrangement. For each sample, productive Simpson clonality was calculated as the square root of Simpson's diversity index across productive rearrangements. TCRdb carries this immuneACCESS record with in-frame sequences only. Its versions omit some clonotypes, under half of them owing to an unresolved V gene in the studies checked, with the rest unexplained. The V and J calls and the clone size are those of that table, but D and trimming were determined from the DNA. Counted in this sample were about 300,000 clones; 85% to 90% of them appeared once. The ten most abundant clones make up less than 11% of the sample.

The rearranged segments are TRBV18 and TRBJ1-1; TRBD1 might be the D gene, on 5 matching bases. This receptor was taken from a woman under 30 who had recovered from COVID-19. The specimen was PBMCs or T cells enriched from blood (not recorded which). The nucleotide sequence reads TGTGCCAGCTCACCCCTCAGGGCTATCTATACTGAAGCTTTCTTT. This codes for CASSPLRAIYTEAFF.